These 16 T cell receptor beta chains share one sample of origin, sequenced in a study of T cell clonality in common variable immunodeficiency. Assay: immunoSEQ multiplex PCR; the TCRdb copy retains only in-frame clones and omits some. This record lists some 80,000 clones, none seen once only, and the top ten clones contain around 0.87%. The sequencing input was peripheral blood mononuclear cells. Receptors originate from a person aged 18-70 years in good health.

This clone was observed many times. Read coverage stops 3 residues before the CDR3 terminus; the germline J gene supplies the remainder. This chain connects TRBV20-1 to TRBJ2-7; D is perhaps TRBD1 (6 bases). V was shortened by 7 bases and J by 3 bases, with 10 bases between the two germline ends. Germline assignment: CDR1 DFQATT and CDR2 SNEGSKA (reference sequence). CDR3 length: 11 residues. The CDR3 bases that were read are TGCAGTGGGGTCAGGGGCTACGAG. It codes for CSGVRGYE. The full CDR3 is CSGVRGYEQYF.

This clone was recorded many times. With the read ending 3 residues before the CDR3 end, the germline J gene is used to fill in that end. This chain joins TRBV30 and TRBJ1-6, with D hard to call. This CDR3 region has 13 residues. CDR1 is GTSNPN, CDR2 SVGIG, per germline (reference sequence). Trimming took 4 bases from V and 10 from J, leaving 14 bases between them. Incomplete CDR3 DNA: TGTGCCTGGACGAAGGGCGATGTCTCACCC. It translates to CAWTKGDVSP. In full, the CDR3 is CAWTKGDVSPLHF.

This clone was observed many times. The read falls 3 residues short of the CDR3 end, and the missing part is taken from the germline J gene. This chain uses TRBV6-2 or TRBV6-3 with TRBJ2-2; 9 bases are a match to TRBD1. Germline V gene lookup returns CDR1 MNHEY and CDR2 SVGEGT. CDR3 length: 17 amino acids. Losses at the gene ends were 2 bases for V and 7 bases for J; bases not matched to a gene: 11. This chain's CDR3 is CASSYPTRDRVNGELFF. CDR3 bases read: TGTGCCAGCAGTTACCCTACCAGGGACAGGGTGAACGGGGAG.

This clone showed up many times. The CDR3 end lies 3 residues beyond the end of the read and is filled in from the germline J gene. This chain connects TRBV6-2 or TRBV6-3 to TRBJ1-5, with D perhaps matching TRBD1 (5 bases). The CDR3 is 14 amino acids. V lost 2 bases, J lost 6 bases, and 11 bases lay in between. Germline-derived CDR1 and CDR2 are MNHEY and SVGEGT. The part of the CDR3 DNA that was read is TGTGCCAGCAGTTACGAGAGGGGAAGTCAGCCC. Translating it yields CASSYERGSQP. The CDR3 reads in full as CASSYERGSQPQHF.

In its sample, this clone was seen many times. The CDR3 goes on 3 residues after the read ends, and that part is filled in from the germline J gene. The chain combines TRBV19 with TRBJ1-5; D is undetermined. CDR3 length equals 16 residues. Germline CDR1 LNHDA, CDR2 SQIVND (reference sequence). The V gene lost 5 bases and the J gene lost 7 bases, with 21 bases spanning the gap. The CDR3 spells CASSAPSALAGQPQHF. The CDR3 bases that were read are TGTGCCAGTAGTGCCCCCTCCGCGCTGGCGGGACAGCCC.

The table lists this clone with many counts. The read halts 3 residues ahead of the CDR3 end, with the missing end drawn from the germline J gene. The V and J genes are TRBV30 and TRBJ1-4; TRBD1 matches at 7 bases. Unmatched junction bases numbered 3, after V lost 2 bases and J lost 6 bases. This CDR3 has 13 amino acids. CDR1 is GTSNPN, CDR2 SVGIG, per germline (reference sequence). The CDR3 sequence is CAWSSGTDEKLFF. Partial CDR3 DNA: TGTGCCTGGAGTTCCGGGACAGATGAAAAA. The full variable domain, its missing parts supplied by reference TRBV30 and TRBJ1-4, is SQTIHQWPATLVQPVGSPLSLECTVEGTSNPNLYWYRQAAGRGLQLLFYSVGIGQISSEVPQNLSASRPQDRQFILSSKKLLLSDSGFYLCAWSSGTDEKLFFGSGTQLSVL.

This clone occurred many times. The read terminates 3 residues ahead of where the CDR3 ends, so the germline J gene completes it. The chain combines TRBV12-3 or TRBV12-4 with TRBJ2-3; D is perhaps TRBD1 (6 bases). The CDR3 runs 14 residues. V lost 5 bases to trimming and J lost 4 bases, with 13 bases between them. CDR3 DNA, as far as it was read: TGTGCCAGCAGTCAGGGGACCCCACCAGATACG. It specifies CASSQGTPPDT. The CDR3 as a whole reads CASSQGTPPDTQYF.

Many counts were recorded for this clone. The part of the CDR3 DNA that was read is TGTGCTAGTGGTTTGGGACAGGGTTTCAATAACTATGGC. Its protein product is CASGLGQGFNNYG. The whole CDR3 sequence reads CASGLGQGFNNYGYTF. The rearrangement joins TRBV12-5 to TRBJ1-2, with 7 bases fitting TRBD1. The DNA ends 3 residues before the CDR3 does, and the rest of the CDR3 is filled in from the germline J gene. The germline V gene has CDR1 LGHNT and CDR2 FRNRAP. CDR3 length: 16 amino acids. V was pared by 1 base and J by 1 base, with 6 bases of the junction left unmatched.

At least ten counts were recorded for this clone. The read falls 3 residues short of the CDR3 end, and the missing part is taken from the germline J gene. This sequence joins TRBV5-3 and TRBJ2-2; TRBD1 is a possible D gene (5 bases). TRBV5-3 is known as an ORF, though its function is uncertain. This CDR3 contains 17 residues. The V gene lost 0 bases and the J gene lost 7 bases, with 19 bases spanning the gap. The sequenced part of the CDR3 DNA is TGTGCCAGAAGCTTGGGACAGCCCCGGGCCCTAGGCGGGGAG. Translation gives CARSLGQPRALGGE. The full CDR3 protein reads CARSLGQPRALGGELFF.

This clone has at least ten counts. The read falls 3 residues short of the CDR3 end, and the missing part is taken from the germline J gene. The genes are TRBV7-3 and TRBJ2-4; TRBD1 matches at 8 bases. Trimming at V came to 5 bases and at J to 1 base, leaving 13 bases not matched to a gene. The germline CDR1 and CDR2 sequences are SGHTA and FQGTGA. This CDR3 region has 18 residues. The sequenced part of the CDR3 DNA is TGTGCCAGCAGCCCCTGGACAGGGATGGGGCTGGCCAAAAACATT. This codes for CASSPWTGMGLAKNI. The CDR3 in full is CASSPWTGMGLAKNIQYF.

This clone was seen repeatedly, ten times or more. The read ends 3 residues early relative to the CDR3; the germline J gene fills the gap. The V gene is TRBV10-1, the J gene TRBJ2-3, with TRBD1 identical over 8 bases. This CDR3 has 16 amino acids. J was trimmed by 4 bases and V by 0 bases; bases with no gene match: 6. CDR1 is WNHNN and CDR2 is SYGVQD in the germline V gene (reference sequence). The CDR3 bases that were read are TGCGCCAGCAGTGAGTCTACAGGACAGGGAGCAGATACG. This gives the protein CASSESTGQGADT. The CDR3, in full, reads CASSESTGQGADTQYF.

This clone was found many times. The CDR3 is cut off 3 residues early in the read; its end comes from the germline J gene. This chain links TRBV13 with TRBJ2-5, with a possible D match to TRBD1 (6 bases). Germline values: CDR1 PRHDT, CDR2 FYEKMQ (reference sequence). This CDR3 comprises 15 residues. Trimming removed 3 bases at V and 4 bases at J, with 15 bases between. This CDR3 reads CASSFGQNGPETQYF. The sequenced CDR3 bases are TGTGCCAGCAGCTTTGGACAGAATGGACCAGAGACC. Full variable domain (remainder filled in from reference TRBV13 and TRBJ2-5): AAGVIQSPRHLIKEKRETATLKCYPIPRHDTVYWYQQGPGQDPQFLISFYEKMQSDKGSIPDRFSAQQFSDYHSELNMSSLELGDSALYFCASSFGQNGPETQYFGPGTRLLVL.

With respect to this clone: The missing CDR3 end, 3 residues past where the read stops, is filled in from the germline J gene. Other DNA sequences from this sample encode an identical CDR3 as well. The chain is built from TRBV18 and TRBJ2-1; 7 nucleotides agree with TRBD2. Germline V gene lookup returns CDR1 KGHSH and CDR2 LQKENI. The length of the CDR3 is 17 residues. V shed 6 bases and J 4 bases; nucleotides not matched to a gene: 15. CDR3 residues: CASSPPSSGLIYNEQFF. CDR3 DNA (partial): TGTGCCAGCTCCCCCCCCTCTAGCGGACTTATATACAATGAG.

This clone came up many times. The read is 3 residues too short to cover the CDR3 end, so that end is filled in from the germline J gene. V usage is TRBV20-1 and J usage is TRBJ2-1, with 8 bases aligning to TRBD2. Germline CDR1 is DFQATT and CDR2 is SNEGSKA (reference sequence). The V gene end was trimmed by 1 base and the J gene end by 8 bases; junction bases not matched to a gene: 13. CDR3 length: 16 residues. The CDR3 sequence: CSARGLGAGDVDEQFF. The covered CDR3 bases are TGCAGTGCTAGAGGTTTGGGAGCGGGAGATGTAGATGAG.

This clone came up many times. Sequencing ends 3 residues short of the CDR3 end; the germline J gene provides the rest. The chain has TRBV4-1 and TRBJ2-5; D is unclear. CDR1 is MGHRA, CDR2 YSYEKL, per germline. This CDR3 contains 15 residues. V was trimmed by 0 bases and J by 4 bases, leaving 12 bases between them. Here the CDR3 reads CASSQDTGFGETQYF. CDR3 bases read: TGCGCCAGCAGCCAAGATACCGGGTTTGGAGAGACC.

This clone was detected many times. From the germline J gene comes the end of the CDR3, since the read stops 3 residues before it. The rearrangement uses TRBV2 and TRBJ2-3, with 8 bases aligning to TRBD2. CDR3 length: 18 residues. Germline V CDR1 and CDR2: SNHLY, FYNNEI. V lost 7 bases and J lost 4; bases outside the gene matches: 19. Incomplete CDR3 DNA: TGTGCCAGCATTGAGGCGCTTGGTGTGGGCGGGAGGTCAGATACG. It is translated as CASIEALGVGGRSDT. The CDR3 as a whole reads CASIEALGVGGRSDTQYF.